A single sample is the source of the 9 T cell receptor beta chains below, sequenced in a study of blood T cell repertoires in COVID-19 (TCRdb year 2020). Library construction relied on the immunoSEQ multiplex PCR assay. Entries here come from immuneACCESS through TCRdb and include only in-frame sequences with V and J called. Some clones fail to appear in such tables; in the studies checked, an unresolved V gene covers under half of the shortfall, and the cause of the remainder is unknown. The sample data list some 150,000 clones, and roughly four fifths of these were observed just once. Together, the top ten hold roughly 4.7% of the sample. Sequenced: peripheral blood. These receptors were collected from a woman aged 80 or over with active or convalescent COVID-19.

This clone appeared many times. The CDR3 reads CASSRILAYNEQFF. The CDR3 DNA sequence: TGCGCCAGCAGCCGCATCCTAGCTTACAATGAGCAGTTCTTC. J is TRBJ2-1 and V is TRBV4-1; perhaps TRBD2 as D (5 bases). The V gene's germline CDR1 is MGHRA and CDR2 YSYEKL. The CDR3 contains 14 residues. V dropped 4 bases and J dropped 4 bases, with 11 bases sitting between them.

In its sample, this clone was seen once. The chain uses TRBV11-2 and TRBJ2-5; 10 nucleotides line up with TRBD2. V trimming: 5 bases; J trimming: 5 bases; junction bases outside the gene matches: 5. The germline CDR1 and CDR2 sequences are SGHAT and FQNNGV. The CDR3 has 14 residues. The CDR3 coding sequence is TGTGCCAGCAGCCCGGGACTAGCGAGGGAGACCCAGTACTTC. Translated: CASSPGLARETQYF.

This chain uses TRBV5-5 with TRBJ2-7; the D gene is possibly TRBD2 (6 bases). Germline CDR1 is SGHKS and CDR2 is YYEKEE (reference sequence). Trimming took off 5 bases at V and 3 bases at J, with 18 bases between the two ends. The CDR3 consists of 15 residues. In nucleotides, the CDR3 is TGTGCCAGCAGGACAGCGCCCGGGAGAGACTACGAGCAGTACTTC. This translates into CASRTAPGRDYEQYF.

V usage is TRBV5-1 and J usage is TRBJ1-1; perhaps TRBD1 as D (5 bases). V lost 2 bases to trimming and J lost 6 bases, with 17 bases between them. The CDR3 loop spans 15 amino acids. Germline CDR1 SGHRS, CDR2 YFSETQ. CDR3 loop: CASSFQGTGRPEAFF. In DNA form, the CDR3 reads TGCGCCAGCAGCTTTCAGGGCACCGGGAGACCTGAAGCTTTCTTT. Combining the CDR3 with reference TRBV5-1 and TRBJ1-1 gives the whole variable domain KAGVTQTPRYLIKTRGQQVTLSCSPISGHRSVSWYQQTPGQGLQFLFEYFSETQRNKGNFPGRFSGRQFSNSRSEMNVSTLELGDSALYLCASSFQGTGRPEAFFGQGTRLTVV.

As regards this clone: Mismatch with germline at one junction end may stem from a read error. CDR3 protein: CASSSDSSKQPQHF. The DNA for the CDR3 is TGTGCCAGCAGCTCCGACAGTAGCAAACAGCCCCAGCATTTT. This chain joins TRBV7-9 and TRBJ1-5; possible D gene TRBD1, 5 bases. The CDR3 has 14 residues. CDR1 and CDR2 (germline): SEHNR, FQNEAQ (reference sequence).

The chain uses TRBV20-1 and TRBJ2-7; possibly TRBD1 for D (6 bases). The CDR3 length is 15 residues. Germline-derived CDR1 and CDR2 are DFQATT and SNEGSKA (reference sequence). V gave up 3 bases and J gave up 0 bases, with 15 bases separating them. CDR3 amino acids: CSASTGGGLSYEQYF. CDR3 nucleotides: TGCAGTGCTAGTACTGGTGGGGGCCTCTCCTACGAGCAGTACTTC.

The chain joins TRBV11-2 to TRBJ1-3; D may be TRBD1 (5 bases). V was clipped by 5 bases and J by 3 bases, with 17 bases between them. The germline V gene has CDR1 SGHAT and CDR2 FQNNGV. The CDR3 runs 16 residues. The CDR3 DNA follows: TGTGCCAGCAGCCCGGGATGGGGGGGTAATGGAAACACCATATATTTT. Protein: CASSPGWGGNGNTIYF.

The chain is built from TRBV5-4 and TRBJ2-7; 13 bases are a match to TRBD2. V shed 4 bases and J 0 bases; nucleotides not matched to a gene: 10. The CDR3 is made up of 18 amino acids. CDR1 and CDR2 from the germline V gene are SGHNT and YYREEE (reference sequence). CDR3 sequence (DNA): TGTGCCAGCAGCGACTCAGGGACTAGCGGGGTTAACTCCTACGAGCAGTACTTC. Its translation is CASSDSGTSGVNSYEQYF.

The rearrangement joins TRBV5-1 to TRBJ2-7, with 7 bases that match TRBD2. CDR1 and CDR2 from the germline V gene are SGHRS and YFSETQ. The CDR3 spans 15 residues. Unmatched junction bases numbered 8, after V lost 0 bases and J lost 5 bases. CDR3 protein: CASSLVARAGNEQYF. The CDR3 coding sequence is TGCGCCAGCAGCTTGGTAGCTCGAGCGGGGAACGAGCAGTACTTC.